The clone carrying this T cell receptor beta chain appeared a single time. The antigen is unknown. Measured with immunoSEQ multiplex PCR; TCRdb has only the in-frame clones, and not every one. The sample includes around 450,000 clones, around 90% of them seen just once. Treatment defined: roughly 18 received Ad26.COV2.S at low or high dose, single or two shots; a few received placebo; per-sample allocation not given. Collection of samples fell on day 63 after the first vaccine or placebo injection. The data derive from a study of Ad26.COV2.S vaccination and SARS-CoV-2 variants. Study-wide results and limits: Vaccine and placebo recipients had similar non-spike TCR breadth. The TCR breadth and depth analyses may have produced an underestimate of total T cell responses.

Trimming left V 0 bases short and J 0 bases short, with 6 bases between. Germline CDR1 reads SGHAT; CDR2 reads FQNNGV. The CDR3 contains 15 residues. The sequencing here drew on peripheral blood, taken in a trial of Ad26.COV2.S vaccine versus placebo. The chain links TRBV11-2 to TRBJ2-1; no firm D call. The receptor's source is a person aged 18-65 years who received the Ad26.COV2.S COVID-19 vaccine or a placebo. Here the CDR3 reads CASSLDLGSYNEQFF. In DNA, the CDR3 is TGTGCCAGCAGCTTAGATCTCGGCTCCTACAATGAGCAGTTCTTC.